This TCR beta chain was captured by sequencing in a study of cytomegalovirus exposure and HLA in healthy donors. Study findings and constraints: In an earlier analysis, about 87% or about 30%: the productive usage of most TCR beta V segments. HLA allele associations emerged for roughly 16,000 TCR beta sequences in a later analysis, at 0.05 false discovery rate.

Details on this clone: Its cognate antigen is unknown.

60 Vbeta and 13 Jbeta primers were used in PCR. Here immunoSEQ multiplex PCR was the method, and the copy in TCRdb shows in-frame clones only, minus some. The sample shows over 130,000 clones, less than 85% of them seen only once. In nominal health when sampled, donors likely had unrecorded immune exposures nonetheless. The sequence was collected from a man in his forties or fifties in good health and CMV-seropositive. Material for sequencing was PBMCs.

The CDR3 sequence: CSVGTSGSYEQYF. In DNA, the CDR3 is TGCAGCGTTGGGACTAGCGGCTCCTACGAGCAGTACTTC. The genes are TRBV29-1 and TRBJ2-7; TRBD2 aligns across 10 bases. The CDR3 has 13 amino acids. Germline V lookup: CDR1 SQVTM, CDR2 ANQGSEA. V dropped 4 bases and J dropped 0; count of bases not matched to a gene: 0.